One sample yielded the 12 T cell receptor beta chains listed below, sequenced in a study of blood T cell repertoires in COVID-19. Libraries were prepared by immunoSEQ multiplex PCR; TCRdb keeps only in-frame clonotypes and omits some of them. Of about 69,000 clones in the sample, 65% to 90% were seen once. Material: peripheral blood. The receptors stem from a man at least 80 years old with acute or convalescent COVID-19.

The V and J genes are TRBV4-1 and TRBJ2-3, with a weak D call TRBD2 (6 bases). V was shortened by 0 bases and J by 1 base, with 14 bases between the two germline ends. CDR1 and CDR2 (germline): MGHRA, YSYEKL. The CDR3 consists of 17 residues. CDR3 protein: CASSQDRPGAGTDTQYF. The CDR3 coding sequence is TGCGCCAGCAGCCAAGATCGTCCGGGAGCGGGCACAGATACGCAGTATTTT.

V usage is TRBV5-1 and J usage is TRBJ2-7, with TRBD1 matching over 11 bases. The CDR3 is 16 residues long. After removal of 3 bases from V and 0 bases from J, the junction contained 5 bases not matched to a gene. CDR1 and CDR2 from the germline V gene are SGHRS and YFSETQ. For the CDR3, the DNA is TGCGCCAGCAGCTCATCCGGGACAGGGGGCTCCTACGAGCAGTACTTC. Translating gives CASSSSGTGGSYEQYF. The full variable domain, completed using reference TRBV5-1 and TRBJ2-7, is KAGVTQTPRYLIKTRGQQVTLSCSPISGHRSVSWYQQTPGQGLQFLFEYFSETQRNKGNFPGRFSGRQFSNSRSEMNVSTLELGDSALYLCASSSSGTGGSYEQYFGPGTRLTVT.

This clone appeared a single time. V and J are TRBV4-3 and TRBJ1-2; TRBD1 aligns across 7 bases. The V and J ends lost 3 bases and 4 bases, in that order; junction bases with no gene match: 11. This CDR3 is built from 16 residues. CDR1 is LGHNA and CDR2 is YSLEER in the germline V gene. In DNA form, the CDR3 reads TGCGCCAGCAGCCACCAACGGACAGGAAAGATCTATGGCTACACCTTC. Encoded protein: CASSHQRTGKIYGYTF.

V gene TRBV5-1 combines with J gene TRBJ2-1; D not resolved. The germline V gene has CDR1 SGHRS and CDR2 YFSETQ. V was cut by 4 bases and J by 0 bases, with 14 bases left in between. The CDR3 sequence is 16 residues long. The CDR3: CASSPNYGGSYNEQFF. For the CDR3, the DNA is TGCGCCAGCAGCCCGAACTATGGTGGCTCCTACAATGAGCAGTTCTTC. Looking up the rest from reference TRBV5-1 and TRBJ2-1 gives the full variable domain: KAGVTQTPRYLIKTRGQQVTLSCSPISGHRSVSWYQQTPGQGLQFLFEYFSETQRNKGNFPGRFSGRQFSNSRSEMNVSTLELGDSALYLCASSPNYGGSYNEQFFGPGTRLTVL.

This rearrangement joins TRBV5-8 to TRBJ2-1, with 7 bases lining up with TRBD1. The ends lost 3 bases at V and 3 bases at J; junction bases unmatched: 6. CDR1 is SGHTS, CDR2 YDEGEE, per germline. The CDR3 is made up of 15 amino acids. The CDR3 spells CASSYGTELYNEQFF. The CDR3 bases are TGTGCCAGCAGCTACGGGACAGAGCTCTACAATGAGCAGTTCTTC. Full variable domain (missing parts from reference TRBV5-8 and TRBJ2-1): EAGVTQSPTHLIKTRGQQATLRCSPISGHTSVYWYQQALGLGLQFLLWYDEGEERNRGNFPPRFSGRQFPNYSSELNVNALELEDSALYLCASSYGTELYNEQFFGPGTRLTVL.

With respect to this clone: The same CDR3 is also encoded by other DNA sequences in this sample. The chain is built from TRBV7-2 and TRBJ1-2; no reliable D call. The CDR3 has 9 residues. In germline, CDR1 is SGHTA, CDR2 FQGNSA. Trimming took off 4 bases at V and 8 bases at J, with 2 bases between the two ends. CDR3 coding DNA: TGTGCCAGCAGCTCGGGCTACACCTTC. It encodes CASSSGYTF.

The count of this clone is one. The J gene is TRBJ2-7, the V gene TRBV19; TRBD1 matches at 10 bases. After removal of 4 bases from V and 4 bases from J, the junction contained 4 bases not matched to a gene. There are 14 residues in the CDR3. Germline CDR1 LNHDA, CDR2 SQIVND (reference sequence). CDR3 nucleotides: TGTGCCAGTAGTAAGGGACAGGGGCCTTACGAGCAGTACTTC. Encoded protein: CASSKGQGPYEQYF.

The J gene is TRBJ1-6, the V gene TRBV11-3; D might be TRBD1 (6 bases). The CDR3 contains 14 residues. V shed 5 bases and J shed 7 bases, with 12 bases lying between them. Per germline, CDR1 SGHNT and CDR2 YENEEA. CDR3 coding DNA: TGTGCCAGCAGCCCCCAACAGGGAAATTCACCCCTCCACTTT. Residues: CASSPQQGNSPLHF.

The V gene is TRBV2, the J gene TRBJ2-2; tentatively, D is TRBD1 (5 bases). V lost 4 bases and J lost 1, with 13 bases in between. Germline assignment: CDR1 SNHLY and CDR2 FYNNEI. The CDR3 is 16 residues long. The CDR3 DNA reads as TGTGCCAGCAGTGCTCTAAGGACACTGAACACCGGGGAGCTGTTTTTT. This sequence encodes CASSALRTLNTGELFF.

CDR3 amino acids: CASSPNRDDGYTF. The CDR3 bases are TGTGCCAGCTCACCTAACAGGGACGATGGCTACACCTTC. The V and J genes are TRBV18 and TRBJ1-2; TRBD1 might be the D (6 bases). The germline V and J ends were trimmed by 3 bases and 6 bases, with 11 bases remaining between them. From germline, CDR1 is KGHSH and CDR2 LQKENI. The CDR3 sequence is 13 residues long.

This chain joins TRBV7-8 and TRBJ2-1; TRBD1 matches at 7 bases. Trimming took 8 bases from V and 8 from J; bases not matched to a gene: 21. The germline V gene has CDR1 SGHVS and CDR2 FQNEAQ. The CDR3 has 17 residues. The CDR3 nucleotides read TGTGCCAGCTTCCCTCCCCTACAGGGGATTATTCGGTATGAGCAGTTCTTC. It encodes CASFPPLQGIIRYEQFF.

CDR3: CASSLQAGTISPLHF. In DNA, the CDR3 is TGCGCCAGCAGCTTGCAGGCAGGGACAATATCCCCCCTCCACTTT. The V and J genes are TRBV5-1 and TRBJ1-6; TRBD1 is a possible D gene (6 bases). The V and J ends lost 1 base and 13 bases respectively, with 18 bases between them. Germline V gene data show CDR1 as SGHRS and CDR2 as YFSETQ. The CDR3 is 15 amino acids.